This T cell receptor beta chain was retrieved from a study of human T cells and chemical hapten exposure. Attachment of unique molecular identifiers to individual cDNA molecules was performed in the library. One entry per CDR3 protein, called by TCRdb with MiXCR from the RACE reads. Altogether 300,000 to 450,000 distinct CDR3 sequences are present, nearly 5% being singletons, with the ten largest covering under 2.5%. V lost 0 bases and J lost 2, with 5 bases in between. Per germline, CDR1 SGHRS and CDR2 YFSETQ. This CDR3 has 13 residues. General study results and limits: Donors' alopecia may make their immune response differ from healthy people's.

Ten or more counts support this clonotype. The antigen is not known. Time point specified: patch test 1, 2 weeks after DPC sensitization. The treatment here: therapeutic diphenylcyclopropenone sensitization with weekly scalp DPC. Prior to application of each patch test, blood was drawn. The V gene is TRBV5-1, the J gene TRBJ1-2; D call uncertain. This sample comprised whole blood, obtained in connection with sensitization to the hapten diphenylcyclopropenone (DPC). The receptor was derived from a woman in her forties or fifties with alopecia areata. Some clones in this sample may be carry-over from other donors' samples. The CDR3 is CASSLEVNYGYTF. CDR3 in DNA: TGCGCCAGCAGCTTGGAAGTAAACTATGGCTACACCTTC.